Detailed here is one T cell receptor (beta chain). This sample is drawn from a study of technical replicates of blood from a handful of donors. Germline V gives CDR1 MRHNA, CDR2 SNTAGT. Trimming cost V 5 bases and J 2 bases; bases outside gene matches: 2. The CDR3 is 15 amino acids. The assay was immunoSEQ multiplex PCR, and TCRdb's table has in-frame clones only and misses some. The sample has about 82,000 clones; 95% to 96% are singletons. Material for sequencing was T cells isolated from PBMCs. This chain connects TRBV6-4 to TRBJ2-1; 11 bases match TRBD2. The origin of this receptor is a human donor in good health. The CDR3: CASSLGLAAYNEQFF. The CDR3 DNA reads TGTGCCAGCAGTCTGGGACTAGCGGCCTACAATGAGCAGTTCTTC.